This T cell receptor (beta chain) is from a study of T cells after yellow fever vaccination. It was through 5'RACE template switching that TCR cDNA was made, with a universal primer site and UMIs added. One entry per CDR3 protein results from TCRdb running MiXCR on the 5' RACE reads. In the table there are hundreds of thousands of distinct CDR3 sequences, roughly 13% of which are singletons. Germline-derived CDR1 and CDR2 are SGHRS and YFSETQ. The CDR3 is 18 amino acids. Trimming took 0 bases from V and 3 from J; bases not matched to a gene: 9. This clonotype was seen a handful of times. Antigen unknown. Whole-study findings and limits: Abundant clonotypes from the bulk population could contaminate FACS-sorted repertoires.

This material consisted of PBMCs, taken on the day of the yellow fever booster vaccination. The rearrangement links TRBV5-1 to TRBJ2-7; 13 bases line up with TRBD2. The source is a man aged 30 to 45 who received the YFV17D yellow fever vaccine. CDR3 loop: CASSLAPTSGRGNYEQYF. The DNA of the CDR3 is TGCGCCAGCAGCTTGGCTCCAACTAGCGGGAGGGGAAACTACGAGCAGTACTTC.